These 5 T cell receptor beta chains originate from one sample sequenced in a study of T cells in Graves' hyperthyroidism and ophthalmopathy. Amplification of TCR beta CDR3 regions used RNA as the template. HTBI primers were employed in a first-round RT-PCR of the TCR CDR3. One entry per CDR3 protein, called by TCRdb with MiXCR from the multiplex PCR reads. The repertoire consists of more than 300,000 distinct CDR3 sequences, with roughly 14% occurring once and the leading ten covering approximately 11%. What was sequenced was blood. These receptors all come from a woman aged 55-69 years with Graves' hyperthyroidism.

This clonotype was observed many times. The rearrangement uses TRBV12-3 or TRBV12-4 and TRBJ1-1; TRBD1 matches 9 bases. J gave up 3 bases and V 5 bases, and 4 bases lay outside the gene matches. This CDR3 is 14 amino acids long. CDR3 in amino acids: CASSAQGADTEAFF. DNA of the CDR3: TGTGCCAGCAGTGCACAGGGGGCGGACACTGAAGCTTTCTTT.

This clonotype was detected ten times or more. The chain combines TRBV11-2 with TRBJ2-1, with 9 bases matching TRBD1. The V gene's germline CDR1 is SGHAT and CDR2 FQNNGV. CDR3 length equals 14 residues. J lost 15 bases, V lost 2 bases, and 11 bases had no gene match. This CDR3 reads CASSLMGQGNRRFF. CDR3 nucleotide sequence: TGTGCCAGCAGCTTAATGGGACAGGGAAACCGGCGGTTCTTC.

This clonotype was seen only a few times. This sequence joins TRBV7-9 and TRBJ1-2, with a weak D call TRBD1 (5 bases). This CDR3 comprises 15 residues. Trimming cost V 7 bases and J 7 bases, with 22 bases left between them. Germline CDR1 and CDR2: SEHNR and FQNEAQ (reference sequence). The CDR3 DNA sequence: TGTGCCAGCAATCGAGGGGACCCAGAAGTGAGTGGCTACACCTTC. As protein: CASNRGDPEVSGYTF.

This clonotype was seen more than once but under ten times. V usage is TRBV20-1 and J usage is TRBJ1-6; the match to TRBD1 covers 9 bases. This CDR3 spans 17 amino acids. Losses at the gene ends were 0 bases for V and 7 bases for J; bases not matched to a gene: 10. Germline V gene sequence: CDR1 DFQATT, CDR2 SNEGSKA (reference sequence). The CDR3 nucleotides are TGCAGTGCTAGAGATCCCCGGACAGGGGACGGCAATTCACCCCTCCACTTT. As protein: CSARDPRTGDGNSPLHF.

This clonotype has a count of ten or more. The chain has TRBV28 and TRBJ2-7; a possible D gene is TRBD1 (6 bases). The ends were cut back, 5 bases at V and 3 bases at J, with 11 bases in the middle. The CDR3 has 13 amino acids. Germline V gene sequence: CDR1 MDHEN, CDR2 SYDVKM. CDR3 in amino acids: CASSLPRGYEQYF. CDR3 nucleotides: TGTGCCAGCAGTCTCCCCAGGGGCTACGAGCAGTACTTC.